What follows are 14 T cell receptor beta chains derived from one specimen sequenced in a study of long-term antiretroviral therapy in people with HIV. At survey level, the immunoSEQ assay was run in its v3.0 version. The protocol was immunoSEQ multiplex PCR, while the TCRdb copy is restricted to in-frame clones and leaves out a portion. The sample consists of approximately 23,000 clones, around 83% of them appearing once. Sequencing was performed on unsorted PBMCs, taken 2.7 years after starting antiretroviral therapy. The receptors derive from a middle-aged man with HIV.

This chain links TRBV6-5 with TRBJ1-3; D remains ambiguous. The ends were cut back, 7 bases at V and 3 bases at J, with 7 bases in the middle. The CDR3 is 12 residues long. Per the germline V gene, CDR1 is MNHEY and CDR2 is SVGAGI. Here the CDR3 reads CASTGNGNTIYF. The CDR3 DNA reads TGTGCCAGCACGGGGAATGGAAACACCATATATTTT.

This clone turned up a few times. This chain connects TRBV4-1 to TRBJ2-7; unclear D gene. Germline V gene sequence: CDR1 MGHRA, CDR2 YSYEKL. The CDR3 contains 14 residues. V lost 1 base to trimming and J lost 1 base, with 8 bases between them. The CDR3, as DNA: TGCGCCAGCAGCCAAGCGTTGGGTTCCTACGAGCAGTACTTC. Protein: CASSQALGSYEQYF.

The chain employs TRBV6-5 and TRBJ2-5, with 8 bases identical to TRBD2. V shed 5 bases and J 5 bases; nucleotides not matched to a gene: 4. The CDR3 is 13 residues long. The germline V gene encodes CDR1 MNHEY and CDR2 SVGAGI. The CDR3 DNA reads TGTGCCAGCAGTGGACTAGCCGGGGAGACCCAGTACTTC. It is translated as CASSGLAGETQYF.

This chain uses TRBV5-6 with TRBJ2-1; 9 bases agree with TRBD2. The V gene end was trimmed by 4 bases and the J gene end by 3 bases; junction bases not matched to a gene: 8. This CDR3 region has 16 residues. CDR1 and CDR2 (germline): SGHDT, YYEEEE. The CDR3 DNA follows: TGTGCCAGCAGCCCACTACCTAGCGGGAACTACAATGAGCAGTTCTTC. This codes for CASSPLPSGNYNEQFF.

This clone was seen only once. The V call is TRBV5-1, the J call TRBJ1-1; perhaps TRBD1 as D (5 bases). Germline CDR1 reads SGHRS; CDR2 reads YFSETQ. This CDR3 region has 13 residues. V was clipped by 2 bases and J by 6 bases, with 11 bases between them. CDR3 nucleotides: TGCGCCAGCAGCTTATCAGGGATCGCTGAAGCTTTCTTT. Amino acids: CASSLSGIAEAFF.

V usage is TRBV11-2 and J usage is TRBJ2-2, with 9 nucleotides matching TRBD2. Germline V CDR1 and CDR2: SGHAT, FQNNGV. The length of the CDR3 is 16 residues. Trimming removed 3 bases from V and 3 bases from J; junction bases left unmatched: 5. The CDR3 DNA reads as TGTGCCAGCAGCTTTTTAGCGGGGGAATACACCGGGGAGCTGTTTTTT. This sequence encodes CASSFLAGEYTGELFF.

The CDR3 region is CASLPGQMNTEAFF. For the CDR3, the DNA is TGTGCCAGCCTTCCGGGACAAATGAACACTGAAGCTTTCTTT. The J gene is TRBJ1-1, the V gene TRBV2; TRBD1 might be the D (6 bases). Germline CDR1 SNHLY, CDR2 FYNNEI. Trimming took off 8 bases at V and 0 bases at J, with 13 bases between the two ends. This CDR3 region has 14 residues.

V gene TRBV27 combines with J gene TRBJ1-1; D remains unclear. Germline assignment: CDR1 MNHEY and CDR2 SMNVEV (reference sequence). The CDR3 consists of 17 residues. Trimming pared 4 bases from V and 1 base from J, leaving 19 bases between. CDR3: CASSSLLPGPPNTEAFF. The CDR3 DNA reads as TGTGCCAGCAGTTCACTCCTCCCCGGACCGCCGAACACTGAAGCTTTCTTT.

The chain's CDR3 is CASSVDGSSGNTIYF. The CDR3 nucleotides read TGCGCCAGCAGCGTGGACGGCAGCTCTGGAAACACCATATATTTT. The rearrangement links TRBV5-1 to TRBJ1-3; no definite D call. With 4 bases removed from V and 0 bases from J, the gap between germline ends came to 11 bases. CDR1 SGHRS and CDR2 YFSETQ come from the germline V gene. The CDR3 runs 15 residues.

V is TRBV4-1 and J is TRBJ2-1; D is ambiguous. The V gene lost 1 base and the J gene lost 0 bases, with 13 bases spanning the gap. In germline, CDR1 is MGHRA, CDR2 YSYEKL. The CDR3 is made up of 17 amino acids. CDR3 region: CASSQGVSPRSYNEQFF. The CDR3 region has the DNA TGCGCCAGCAGCCAAGGTGTGAGCCCCCGCTCCTACAATGAGCAGTTCTTC.

The genes are TRBV9 and TRBJ1-1, with D possibly TRBD1 on 5 matching bases. This CDR3 has 14 amino acids. V dropped 4 bases and J dropped 5 bases, with 15 bases sitting between them. The V gene's germline CDR1 is SGDLS and CDR2 YYNGEE. The CDR3 region is CASSSERGGTEAFF. DNA of the CDR3: TGTGCCAGCAGCTCGGAGAGGGGCGGAACTGAAGCTTTCTTT. Full variable domain (missing parts from reference TRBV9 and TRBJ1-1): DSGVTQTPKHLITATGQRVTLRCSPRSGDLSVYWYQQSLDQGLQFLIQYYNGEERAKGNILERFSAQQFPDLHSELNLSSLELGDSALYFCASSSERGGTEAFFGQGTRLTVV.

The chain employs TRBV10-1 and TRBJ2-1; D not resolved. Trimming left V 0 bases short and J 8 bases short, with 14 bases between. Germline CDR1 WNHNN, CDR2 SYGVQD (reference sequence). The CDR3 runs 15 residues. This chain's CDR3 is CASSESRTASDEQFF. The CDR3 nucleotides read TGCGCCAGCAGTGAGTCTAGGACCGCCTCCGATGAGCAGTTCTTC.

The chain uses TRBV30 and TRBJ2-5; D is unclear. The CDR3 consists of 11 residues. Germline CDR1 is GTSNPN and CDR2 is SVGIG (reference sequence). V shed 5 bases and J shed 1 base, with 5 bases lying between them. The CDR3 DNA follows: TGTGCCTGGCTATTCCAAGAGACCCAGTACTTC. As protein: CAWLFQETQYF. Filled out from reference TRBV30 and TRBJ2-5, the complete variable domain reads SQTIHQWPATLVQPVGSPLSLECTVEGTSNPNLYWYRQAAGRGLQLLFYSVGIGQISSEVPQNLSASRPQDRQFILSSKKLLLSDSGFYLCAWLFQETQYFGPGTRLLVL.

CDR3 DNA: TGTGCCAGCAGTTCAACTAGCGGGAGGGGCGCCGGGGAGCTGTTTTTT. Amino acid sequence: CASSSTSGRGAGELFF. The chain carries TRBV6-6 and TRBJ2-2; 13 bases match TRBD2. The V and J ends lost 4 bases and 6 bases, in that order; junction bases with no gene match: 5. The CDR3 is 16 residues long. Germline lookup yields CDR1 MNHNY and CDR2 SVGAGI (reference sequence).